Listed below are T cell receptor beta chains from one sample, sequenced in a study of cytomegalovirus exposure and HLA in healthy donors. Clones were read by immunoSEQ multiplex PCR, and TCRdb kept only the in-frame ones, dropping some. The sample lists about 98,000 clones; about 83% were seen once. Sequencing was performed on PBMCs. All receptors come from a female donor in good health and CMV-seropositive. Both conserved end residues are part of each CDR3. A D gene is named only where the DNA matches it firmly. For some rows the clone size is stated as once, few or many, or as a class when expanded; others skip it.

D	J	size	V	CDR3	DNA
NA	TRBJ2-7	NA	TRBV27	CASSPTPGLAREQYF	TGTGCCAGCAGTCCCACACCGGGACTCGCCCGCGAGCAGTACTTC
TRBD2	TRBJ2-1	NA	TRBV5-6	CASSEGLAGAHSYNEQFF	TGTGCCAGCAGCGAAGGACTAGCGGGGGCCCACTCCTACAATGAGCAGTTCTTC
TRBD2	TRBJ2-7	once	TRBV7-9	CASSSVGGSSYEQYF	TGTGCCAGCAGCTCAGTCGGCGGGAGCTCCTACGAGCAGTACTTC
TRBD1	TRBJ2-7	NA	TRBV19	CASAWTGEGEQYF	TGTGCCAGTGCTTGGACAGGGGAAGGCGAGCAGTACTTC
TRBD2	TRBJ2-1	NA	TRBV11-2	CASSSITGLIIEQFF	TGTGCCAGCAGCTCCATCACGGGACTAATTATTGAGCAGTTCTTC
NA	TRBJ1-1	few	TRBV5-1	CASSLDRNTEAFF	TGCGCCAGCAGCTTGGACAGGAACACTGAAGCTTTCTTT
TRBD1	TRBJ1-1	NA	TRBV5-1	CASSFRGVNTEAFF	TGCGCCAGCAGCTTCAGGGGGGTGAACACTGAAGCTTTCTTT
NA	TRBJ1-2	NA	TRBV18	CASSPRWGVNYGYTF	TGTGCCAGCTCACCACGGTGGGGGGTTAACTATGGCTACACCTTC
TRBD2	TRBJ2-1	NA	TRBV27	CASSQRLAGGSYNEQFF	TGTGCCAGCAGCCAGAGACTAGCGGGAGGTTCCTACAATGAGCAGTTCTTC
TRBD2	TRBJ2-7	NA	TRBV13	CASSLGLPSGRPNEQYF	TGTGCCAGCAGCTTAGGCCTCCCTAGCGGGAGACCCAACGAGCAGTACTTC
TRBD1	TRBJ1-1	NA	TRBV2	CASNGDRGVFTEAFF	TGTGCCAGCAACGGAGACAGGGGGGTTTTCACTGAAGCTTTCTTT
TRBD2	TRBJ2-2	once	TRBV5-1	CASSKLAGGAGELFF	TGCGCCAGCAGCAAACTAGCGGGAGGGGCCGGGGAGCTGTTTTTT
TRBD2	TRBJ2-7	NA	TRBV9	CASSVGGGVSYEQYF	TGTGCCAGCAGCGTAGGCGGGGGGGTCTCCTACGAGCAGTACTTC
NA	TRBJ1-1	NA	TRBV10-1	CASSARDTEAFF	TGCGCCAGCAGTGCGCGCGACACTGAAGCTTTCTTT
NA	TRBJ1-5	NA	TRBV2	CASSSQTGRGQPQHF	TGTGCCAGCAGTTCTCAGACAGGACGCGGTCAGCCCCAGCATTTT
NA	TRBJ2-1	NA	TRBV7-9	CASSHKYNEQFF	TGTGCCAGCAGCCACAAGTACAATGAGCAGTTCTTC
NA	TRBJ2-1	NA	TRBV6-6	CASSPSETGQFF	TGTGCCAGCAGTCCCTCCGAGACTGGGCAGTTCTTC
NA	TRBJ2-7	NA	TRBV6-1	CASSEGVSFTSYEQYF	TGTGCCAGCAGTGAAGGAGTTAGCTTTACCTCCTACGAGCAGTACTTC
NA	TRBJ1-5	NA	TRBV9	CASSVTGSNQPQHF	TGTGCCAGCAGCGTCACCGGGAGCAATCAGCCCCAGCATTTT
TRBD1	TRBJ1-1	NA	TRBV5-1	CASSLGGTGDPEAFF	TGCGCCAGCAGCTTGGGGGGGACAGGGGATCCTGAAGCTTTCTTT
TRBD1	TRBJ2-7	NA	TRBV4-1	CASSQGGGTGREQYF	TGCGCCAGCAGCCAAGGGGGAGGGACAGGGCGCGAGCAGTACTTC
TRBD1	TRBJ2-3	NA	TRBV5-6	CASRQGQGAIDTQYF	TGTGCCAGCAGGCAGGGACAGGGGGCAATAGATACGCAGTATTTT
TRBD1	TRBJ2-1	NA	TRBV29-1	CSVVPTGGPYNEQFF	TGCAGCGTTGTCCCCACAGGGGGTCCCTACAATGAGCAGTTCTTC
TRBD1	TRBJ2-1	NA	TRBV5-1	CASSLGGIGTGNNEQFF	TGCGCCAGCAGCTTGGGAGGGATTGGGACAGGGAACAATGAGCAGTTCTTC
NA	TRBJ1-2	NA	TRBV9	CASSVAPDHFLDSREDYGYTF	TGTGCCAGCAGCGTAGCTCCCGATCACTTTTTGGACTCTAGGGAGGACTATGGCTACACCTTC
NA	TRBJ1-3	NA	TRBV27	CASSLRFRDGNTIYF	TGTGCCAGCAGTTTAAGGTTCAGGGATGGAAACACCATATATTTT
NA	TRBJ1-5	once	TRBV28	CASSTTTRFMRQPQHF	TGTGCCAGCAGTACAACGACAAGGTTCATGCGTCAGCCCCAGCATTTT
NA	TRBJ2-7	NA	TRBV7-2	CASSFRGGPYEQYF	TGTGCCAGCAGCTTCCGCGGGGGCCCCTACGAGCAGTACTTC
TRBD2	TRBJ2-7	few	TRBV4-1	CASSQDRGDLGLAEVYEQYF	TGCGCCAGCAGCCAAGATCGGGGGGACCTGGGACTAGCGGAAGTCTACGAGCAGTACTTC
TRBD1	TRBJ2-7	NA	TRBV7-2	CASSTAGTGLYEQYF	TGTGCCAGCAGCACCGCCGGGACAGGGTTGTACGAGCAGTACTTC
NA	TRBJ2-7	once	TRBV20-1	CSASRGEQYF	TGCAGTGCTAGTCGAGGCGAGCAGTACTTC
TRBD1	TRBJ1-5	NA	TRBV4-1	CASSQKTGAANQPQHF	TGCGCCAGCAGCCAAAAGACAGGGGCGGCCAATCAGCCCCAGCATTTT
NA	TRBJ2-7	once	TRBV2	CASSTGSSYEQYF	TGTGCCAGCAGTACCGGGTCATCCTACGAGCAGTACTTC
TRBD1	TRBJ1-2	NA	TRBV15	CATSRGEGAFGYTF	TGTGCCACCAGCAGAGGCGAGGGGGCTTTTGGCTACACCTTC
NA	TRBJ1-1	NA	TRBV4-1	CASSHQRVGSTEAFF	TGCGCCAGCAGCCATCAAAGGGTAGGGAGCACTGAAGCTTTCTTT
NA	TRBJ2-7	NA	TRBV18	CASSQGAGEQYF	TGTGCCAGCTCACAGGGGGCGGGAGAGCAGTACTTC
NA	TRBJ2-7	NA	TRBV9	CASSVRVNAEQYF	TGTGCCAGCAGCGTCAGGGTTAACGCCGAGCAGTACTTC
TRBD2	TRBJ2-7	NA	TRBV7-9	CASSRRGGLALREQYF	TGTGCCAGCAGCCGGAGGGGAGGACTAGCGCTTCGGGAGCAGTACTTC
NA	TRBJ1-3	NA	TRBV10-3	CAISESSDSFSGNTIYF	TGTGCCATCAGTGAGTCGAGTGACAGTTTCTCTGGAAACACCATATATTTT
TRBD1	TRBJ1-2	NA	TRBV10-1	CAPGWGQGKGYTF	TGCGCCCCCGGGTGGGGACAGGGTAAGGGCTACACCTTC
TRBD1	TRBJ2-2	NA	TRBV6-5	CASSSPTGVDTGELFF	TGTGCCAGCAGTTCGCCGACAGGGGTGGACACCGGGGAGCTGTTTTTT
NA	TRBJ1-1	few	TRBV6-5	CASNRGKNTEAFF	TGTGCCAGCAATAGGGGGAAGAACACTGAAGCTTTCTTT
NA	TRBJ2-7	few	TRBV4-1	CASSPYPRGLEQYF	TGCGCCAGCAGCCCGTACCCGAGAGGGCTAGAGCAGTACTTC
TRBD1	TRBJ1-5	NA	TRBV6-5	CASGPRNRGLGPQHF	TGTGCCAGCGGCCCCAGGAACAGGGGGCTCGGGCCCCAGCATTTT
TRBD1	TRBJ2-1	NA	TRBV7-9	CASSLGDRGSEGVQFF	TGTGCCAGCAGCTTAGGGGACAGGGGGTCAGAGGGGGTGCAGTTCTTC
NA	TRBJ1-5	NA	TRBV18	CASSPTFDSKPQHF	TGTGCCAGCTCACCTACCTTTGACAGTAAGCCCCAGCATTTT
NA	TRBJ2-1	few	TRBV7-2	CASSSGTQYNEQFF	TGTGCCAGCAGCTCCGGGACACAATACAATGAGCAGTTCTTC
TRBD1	TRBJ1-2	NA	TRBV5-4	CASSRGQGAPLWGYTF	TGTGCCAGCAGCAGGGGACAGGGGGCACCATTATGGGGCTACACCTTC
NA	TRBJ1-2	once	TRBV2	CASSEATRLYGYTF	TGTGCCAGCAGTGAAGCCACTCGCCTTTATGGCTACACCTTC
TRBD2	TRBJ2-1	NA	TRBV5-5	CASSLWSSGTNEQFF	TGTGCCAGCAGCTTGTGGTCTAGCGGGACCAATGAGCAGTTCTTC
TRBD1	TRBJ1-1	NA	TRBV7-6	CASSRQGGTEAFF	TGTGCCAGCAGTAGACAGGGTGGCACTGAAGCTTTCTTT
TRBD2	TRBJ2-2	NA	TRBV19	CASSVLAGPNTGELFF	TGTGCCAGTAGTGTATTAGCGGGACCGAACACCGGGGAGCTGTTTTTT
TRBD1	TRBJ2-1	few	TRBV11-3	CASSRTGGNEQFF	TGTGCCAGCAGCCGAACAGGGGGCAATGAGCAGTTCTTC